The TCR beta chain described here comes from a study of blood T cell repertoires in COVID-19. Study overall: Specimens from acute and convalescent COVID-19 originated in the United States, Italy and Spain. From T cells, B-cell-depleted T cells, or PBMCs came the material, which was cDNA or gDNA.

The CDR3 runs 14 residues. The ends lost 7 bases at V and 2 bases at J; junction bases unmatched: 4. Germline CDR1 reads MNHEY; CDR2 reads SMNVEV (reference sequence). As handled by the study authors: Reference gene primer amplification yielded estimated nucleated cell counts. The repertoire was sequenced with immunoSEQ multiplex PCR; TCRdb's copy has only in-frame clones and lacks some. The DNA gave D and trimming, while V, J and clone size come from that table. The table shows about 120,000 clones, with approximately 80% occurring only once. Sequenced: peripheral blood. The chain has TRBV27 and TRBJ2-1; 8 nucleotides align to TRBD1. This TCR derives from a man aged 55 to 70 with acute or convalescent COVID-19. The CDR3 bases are TGTGCCAGCACCCGGGACAGGACCTACAATGAGCAGTTCTTC. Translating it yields CASTRDRTYNEQFF.